A selection of T cell receptor beta chains follows, all from one sample in a study of identical twins. TCRdb passed the 5' RACE reads through MiXCR, listing each CDR3 protein once. The repertoire has 1.5 million to 2 million distinct CDR3 sequences, less than 35% of them found once; the top ten carry roughly 0.3%. Sequencing used cord blood. The origin of the receptors is a newborn girl in good health. Each CDR3 is given with its conserved first and last residue. The D gene is left open where the match is weak. Part of the rows lack a size; the others show once, few, many or a class for expanded clones.

j_call | v_call | clone_size | d_call | cdr3_nt | cdr3_aa
TRBJ1-4 | TRBV4-2 | many | . | TGTGCCAGCAGCCAAGAGGCAACTAATGAAAAACTGTTTTTT | CASSQEATNEKLFF
TRBJ2-2 | TRBV7-9 | few | . | TGTGCCAGCAGCTTAGTTGGCGCGGACACCGGGGAGCTGTTTTTT | CASSLVGADTGELFF
TRBJ1-2 | TRBV19 | . | . | TGTGCCAGTAGTATAGACGGATCTAACTATGGCTACACCTTC | CASSIDGSNYGYTF
TRBJ2-3 | TRBV28 | few | . | TGTGCCAGCAGTTTAAGGTACCCAGGGGTGAGCACAGATACGCAGTATTTT | CASSLRYPGVSTDTQYF
TRBJ2-3 | TRBV13 | few | TRBD2 | TGTGCCAGCAGTAGGACTAGCGGGAGGCCAGATACGCAGTATTTT | CASSRTSGRPDTQYF
TRBJ2-7 | TRBV10-3 | few | TRBD2 | TGTGCCATCTGGGCGGGGGGGTCCTACGAGCAGTACTTC | CAIWAGGSYEQYF
TRBJ1-5 | TRBV29-1 | . | . | TGCAGCGTTGTGGACGGACACAATCAGCCCCAGCATTTT | CSVVDGHNQPQHF
TRBJ2-5 | TRBV3-1 | . | . | TGTGCCAGCAGCCAAGACCCCTATCCCCGAGGGGAGCAGTACTTC | CASSQDPYPRGEQYF
TRBJ1-4 | TRBV27 | few | . | TGTGCCAGCAGTTTATTACAGGGTCCGAGTGAAAAACTGTTTTTT | CASSLLQGPSEKLFF
TRBJ2-3 | TRBV7-9 | . | . | TGTGCCAGCAGCTTAGTGAGCCGGGAAGATACGCAGTATTTT | CASSLVSREDTQYF
TRBJ2-7 | TRBV11-2 | once | TRBD2 | TGTGCCAGCAGCCTCTCTCGGTTGAGTTTACGTTCCCCGGGAGGATACAATGAGCAGTACTTC | CASSLSRLSLRSPGGYNEQYF
TRBJ2-7 | TRBV6-5 | few | TRBD2 | TGTGCCACCCGTTGGGATAGGGAGGGAACCTACGAGCAGTACTTC | CATRWDREGTYEQYF
TRBJ2-7 | TRBV20-1 | few | TRBD2 | TGCAGTGCAAGGCTAGCGGGAGGGCCTTACAATGAGCAGTACTTC | CSARLAGGPYNEQYF
TRBJ2-7 | TRBV12-3/TRBV12-4 | . | . | TGTGCCGTCCAGCGGAGGAGCTCCTACAATGAGCAGTACTTC | CAVQRRSSYNEQYF
TRBJ2-7 | TRBV7-9 | . | . | TGTGCCAGCAACATAGGATGGGACTCGTCCTACGAGCAGTACTTC | CASNIGWDSSYEQYF
TRBJ2-3 | TRBV5-6 | many | . | TGTGCCAGCAGCTTGGTAGACGATACGCAGTATTTT | CASSLVDDTQYF
TRBJ2-5 | TRBV3-1 | . | TRBD2 | TGTGCCAGCAGCCCTGGACTAGCGGGAGGGCGGGTCGACAATGAGCAGTACTTC | CASSPGLAGGRVDNEQYF
TRBJ1-4 | TRBV7-9 | . | . | TGTGCCAGCAGCCCCGGCCGTAGAAGGGAAAAACTGTTTTTT | CASSPGRRREKLFF
TRBJ2-1 | TRBV15 | . | . | TGTGCCACCAGCAGAGATCATGTCACCTACGAGCAGTTCTTC | CATSRDHVTYEQFF
TRBJ2-5 | TRBV10-1 | . | . | TGCGCCAGCAGTCATATTGTCCGGGGCCCCAATGAGCAGTACTTC | CASSHIVRGPNEQYF
TRBJ1-1 | TRBV3-1 | . | . | TGTGCCAGCAGCCAAGATTGGGGGAGGTACACTGAAGCTTTCTTT | CASSQDWGRYTEAFF
TRBJ2-1 | TRBV24-1 | . | TRBD1 | TGTGCCACCAGTGATTTTAGGCAGGGGGCGCGTAATGAGCAGTTCTTC | CATSDFRQGARNEQFF
TRBJ2-7 | TRBV20-1 | . | TRBD2 | TGCAGAGCAGTAGCGGGGGGTTCTCATTACAATGAGCAGTACTTC | CRAVAGGSHYNEQYF
TRBJ1-2 | TRBV20-1 | . | . | TGCAGTGCTGGGGAGGGGCCGTCTAACTATGGCTACACCTTC | CSAGEGPSNYGYTF
TRBJ1-6 | TRBV18 | . | . | TGTGCCAGCCCAGGACAGTTCCGAAATTCACCCCTCCACTTT | CASPGQFRNSPLHF
TRBJ2-5 | TRBV24-1 | . | TRBD2 | TGTGCCACCAGCTTCCTAGCGGGAGGAACCCAGTACTTC | CATSFLAGGTQYF
TRBJ2-1 | TRBV20-1 | . | . | TGCAGTGCTCAAGCGCGAAGCTCCTACAATGAGCAGTTCTTC | CSAQARSSYNEQFF
TRBJ2-1 | TRBV7-9 | once | . | TGTGCTAGCAGCTTAGAAGGGACCATTGGCAATGAGCAGTTCTTC | CASSLEGTIGNEQFF
TRBJ2-7 | TRBV20-1 | few | . | TGCAGTGCAAGAACAGGGTTTGAAAACGAGCAGTACTTC | CSARTGFENEQYF
TRBJ2-1 | TRBV3-1 | few | . | TGTGCCAGCAGCCAAGGCTCGATCCCCCGGGTATACAATGAGCAGTTCTTC | CASSQGSIPRVYNEQFF
TRBJ1-2 | TRBV20-1 | . | TRBD1 | TGCAGTGCTAGAGATTCCTGGACAGGAGACTATGGCTACACCTTC | CSARDSWTGDYGYTF
TRBJ1-1 | TRBV5-4 | . | . | TGTGCCAGCAGGGCAGCTTGGGAGTACACACTGGAAGCTTTCTTT | CASRAAWEYTLEAFF
TRBJ1-2 | TRBV27 | few | . | TGTGCCAGCAGTTCGCAGGCGGTTGGAGGCTACACCTTC | CASSSQAVGGYTF
TRBJ1-2 | TRBV7-2 | few | . | TGTGCCAGCACGGACAGAACCAACTATGGCTACACCTTC | CASTDRTNYGYTF
TRBJ1-2 | TRBV6-2/TRBV6-3 | . | TRBD1 | TGTGCCAGCAACCACCCCGGGACAGGGGGGAACTATGGCTACACCTTC | CASNHPGTGGNYGYTF
TRBJ1-5 | TRBV6-1 | . | . | TGTGCCAGCACCCTGAAGTCCGCTCAGCCCCAGCATTTT | CASTLKSAQPQHF
TRBJ1-3 | TRBV4-2 | once | . | TGTGCCAGCAGCCAAGATCGTAGTCTTTTAGGGGCAGTCGCTGGAAACACCATATATTTT | CASSQDRSLLGAVAGNTIYF
TRBJ2-7 | TRBV3-1 | . | . | TGTGCCAGCAGCCCCGGACTAATAGTCTACGAGCAGTACTTC | CASSPGLIVYEQYF
TRBJ1-1 | TRBV7-9 | few | . | TGTGCCAGCAGCTTACCAGAGGAGAACACTGAAGCTTTCTTT | CASSLPEENTEAFF
TRBJ1-1 | TRBV20-1 | . | TRBD1 | TGCAGTGCTAGAGATGGGGCACAGGGGAGGGCTGAAGCTTTCTTT | CSARDGAQGRAEAFF
TRBJ1-6 | TRBV7-9 | few | . | TGTGCCACCGGCGGATTATCCTATAATTCACCCCTCCACTTT | CATGGLSYNSPLHF
TRBJ1-2 | TRBV29-1 | . | TRBD1 | TGCAGCGTGGGACAGGGGATTGGTGGCTACACCTTC | CSVGQGIGGYTF
TRBJ1-2 | TRBV5-6 | . | TRBD1 | TGTGCCAGCAGCTGGAAAGGACAGGGAGACTATGGCTACACCTTC | CASSWKGQGDYGYTF
TRBJ2-1 | TRBV7-2 | few | . | TGTGCCAGCAGCCGGCCCGTGAATTTCAATGAGCAGTTCTTC | CASSRPVNFNEQFF
TRBJ1-1 | TRBV29-1 | few | . | TGCAGCGCCCTAGGGAACCGGGACATTAATAGGGCTTTCTTT | CSALGNRDINRAFF
TRBJ2-1 | TRBV20-1 | few | TRBD2 | TGCAGTGCTAGTCCAGCGGGAGGTACGGGTGAGCAGTTCTTC | CSASPAGGTGEQFF
TRBJ2-7 | TRBV14 | . | . | TGTGCCAGCAGCCAAGGGGTACGGCCCCCCTACGAGCAGTACTTC | CASSQGVRPPYEQYF
TRBJ1-3 | TRBV4-2 | . | . | TGTGCCAGCAGCCAAGAAGTTAGCGGTTGGAGGGAGACTGGAAACACCATATATTTT | CASSQEVSGWRETGNTIYF
TRBJ1-5 | TRBV7-2 | few | . | TGTGCCAGCAGCGACGGGGGGAAGCTGGATCAGCCCCAGCATTTT | CASSDGGKLDQPQHF
TRBJ2-7 | TRBV29-1 | many | . | TGCAGCGTTGAAGTCGACAGAAACTACGAGCAGTACTTC | CSVEVDRNYEQYF
TRBJ1-1 | TRBV7-9 | few | . | TGTGCCAGCACCCTCCCGTTGAACACTGAAGCTTTCTTT | CASTLPLNTEAFF
TRBJ2-5 | TRBV7-2 | . | TRBD1 | TGTGCCAGCAGCCGAAAGTTGACGGGACAGGGAGAGACCCAGTACTTC | CASSRKLTGQGETQYF
TRBJ2-3 | TRBV20-1 | few | TRBD2 | TGCAGTGCTGCAAGCGGGGGGGCCACAGATACGCAGTATTTT | CSAASGGATDTQYF
TRBJ2-3 | TRBV4-1 | many | . | TGCGCCAGCAGCCAAGTAGGCTCTGGCACAGATACGCAGTATTTT | CASSQVGSGTDTQYF
TRBJ2-3 | TRBV19 | few | . | TGTGCCAGTAGTATAGCCCCCCTAGAGGGCCCCAGGCGAGATACGCAGTATTTT | CASSIAPLEGPRRDTQYF
TRBJ2-7 | TRBV28 | many | TRBD2 | TGTGCCAGCAGTTTGCGGGAGAGGCCCTACGAGCAGTACTTC | CASSLRERPYEQYF
TRBJ1-5 | TRBV12-3/TRBV12-4 | . | . | TGTGCCAGCAGTTTAGTGGGGGCGAGAAGCAATCAGCCCCAGCATTTT | CASSLVGARSNQPQHF
TRBJ2-2 | TRBV10-2 | . | . | TGCGCCAGCAGTGAGTACTGGAACACCGGGGAGCTGTTTTTT | CASSEYWNTGELFF
TRBJ1-2 | TRBV20-1 | . | . | TGCAGTGCTAGAGGCTGGGAACTAGGCTATGGCTACACCTTC | CSARGWELGYGYTF